This T cell receptor beta chain was identified during a study of OX40 agonist ivuxolimab in advanced cancers. Study-level background: Ivuxolimab, an antibody acting as an agonist of OX40 (CD134), was used to treat patients. Regarding the study as a whole: Clonal expansion by week 6 occurred in CD4+ and CD8+ blood T cells (at 0.1 to 3.0 mg/kg). Several nonresponders also turned out to have low normalized T-cell clonal expansion.

Points on this clone: The antigen remains undetermined.

V shed 3 bases and J 6 bases; nucleotides not matched to a gene: 6. From germline, CDR1 is SGHRS and CDR2 YFSETQ. The CDR3 has 14 residues. Sequenced by immunoSEQ multiplex PCR; TCRdb stores in-frame clones only, minus some. The sample records 55,000 to 75,000 clones, roughly 86% being singletons. This chain links TRBV5-1 with TRBJ2-1; 7 nucleotides align to TRBD2. Sequencing was performed on CD4+ or CD8+ T cells sorted from blood, taken in a trial of the OX40 agonist ivuxolimab. This clonotype was sampled from an adult with an advanced solid tumor such as melanoma, head and neck, liver or kidney cancer. CDR3 nucleotides: TGCGCCAGCAGCTCCGGGACTACCATCAATGAGCAGTTCTTC. This sequence encodes CASSSGTTINEQFF.